These 19 T cell receptor beta chains originate from one sample sequenced in a study of PD-1 blockade in mismatch repair-deficient tumors. The protocol was immunoSEQ multiplex PCR, while the TCRdb copy is restricted to in-frame clones and leaves out a portion. Here the sample spans more than 85,000 clones, 82% being singletons. Sequencing was performed on peripheral blood, taken about 36 weeks after starting pembrolizumab. The source is an adult with mismatch repair-deficient cancer.

This sequence joins TRBV5-8 and TRBJ1-1, with 7 nucleotides matching TRBD1. The V gene end was trimmed by 4 bases and the J gene end by 4 bases; junction bases not matched to a gene: 7. Germline assignment: CDR1 SGHTS and CDR2 YDEGEE. This CDR3 is built from 14 residues. Here the CDR3 reads CASSAQGLGTEAFF. The CDR3 region has the DNA TGTGCCAGCAGCGCACAGGGGCTGGGCACTGAAGCTTTCTTT.

CDR3 in DNA: TGTGCCAGCAGTTACTCGAACACTGAAGCTTTCTTT. Protein: CASSYSNTEAFF. This chain links TRBV6-6 with TRBJ1-1; D is unclear. In germline, CDR1 is MNHNY, CDR2 SVGAGI (reference sequence). This CDR3 is 12 amino acids long. Between the trimmed V and J ends, which lost 0 bases and 1 base, there was a span of 0 bases.

V and J are TRBV5-1 and TRBJ1-1, with D uncertain. The CDR3 runs to 14 residues. The germline V and J ends were trimmed by 0 bases and 1 base, with 7 bases remaining between them. Germline V gene lookup returns CDR1 SGHRS and CDR2 YFSETQ. The CDR3 coding sequence is TGCGCCAGCAGCTTGGTTCCTAGGAACACTGAAGCTTTCTTT. It yields the protein CASSLVPRNTEAFF.

CDR3 sequence reads: CASSRLAGGIYEQYF. The DNA of the CDR3 is TGTGCCAGCAGTCGACTAGCGGGAGGGATCTACGAGCAGTACTTC. The chain uses TRBV2 and TRBJ2-7; the match to TRBD2 covers 14 bases. Trimming at V came to 5 bases and at J to 3 bases, leaving 3 bases not matched to a gene. The germline CDR1 and CDR2 sequences are SNHLY and FYNNEI. The CDR3 has 15 amino acids.

This chain links TRBV10-3 with TRBJ1-2; D possibly corresponds to TRBD1 (6 bases). Germline V gene lookup returns CDR1 ENHRY and CDR2 SYGVKD. Deletions cut 7 bases from V and 3 bases from J, with 18 bases between. The CDR3 totals 15 residues. The DNA of the CDR3 is TGTGCCATCATGGGGGCGACAGGCAGAGACTATGGCTACACCTTC. It is translated as CAIMGATGRDYGYTF.

This clone has just one count. The V gene is TRBV19, the J gene TRBJ2-7; D is ambiguous. This CDR3 contains 14 residues. Germline V CDR1 and CDR2: LNHDA, SQIVND (reference sequence). V was pared by 1 base and J by 1 base, with 8 bases between. Here the CDR3 DNA reads TGTGCCAGTAGTATAGCCGGCCGATCCTACGAGCAGTACTTC. It encodes CASSIAGRSYEQYF.

V is TRBV5-1 and J is TRBJ1-3; D may be TRBD1 (6 bases). The germline V gene encodes CDR1 SGHRS and CDR2 YFSETQ. The V end lost 3 bases, the J end lost 3 bases, and 16 bases lay between the germline ends. The CDR3 is 16 amino acids. CDR3 amino acids: CASSSSLTGGGNTIYF. The CDR3 DNA follows: TGCGCCAGCAGCTCCTCCTTGACAGGAGGTGGAAACACCATATATTTT.

Concerning this clone itself: Its ends do not fully match the called genes, so a read error is possible. The V call is TRBV19, the J call TRBJ1-5; D not resolved. Germline V CDR1 and CDR2: LNHDA, SQIVND (reference sequence). This CDR3 comprises 15 residues. DNA of the CDR3: TGTGCCAGTAGTAACCGGGCCACGGGGAGTCAGGCCCAGCATTTT. Its protein is CASSNRATGSQAQHF.

J is TRBJ2-3 and V is TRBV9; D is perhaps TRBD1 or TRBD2 (6 bases each). With 0 bases removed from V and 5 bases from J, the gap between germline ends came to 16 bases. Germline assignment: CDR1 SGDLS and CDR2 YYNGEE. CDR3 length: 16 amino acids. In DNA form, the CDR3 reads TGTGCCAGCAGCGTAGTGGGGGCTAGCGTCGTAGATACGCAGTATTTT. Protein: CASSVVGASVVDTQYF.

This chain's CDR3 is CSASSGGIQYF. CDR3 DNA: TGCAGCGCCTCTAGCGGCGGCATTCAGTACTTC. The V and J genes are TRBV29-1 and TRBJ2-4; 7 bases agree with TRBD2. The J segment lost 9 bases and the V segment lost 7 bases, leaving 6 bases of the junction unmatched. The CDR3 spans 11 residues. CDR1 is SQVTM, CDR2 ANQGSEA, per germline.

DNA for the CDR3: TGTGCCAGCAGCACACTTTACAGGGGCGGTGAGCAGTTCTTC. This codes for CASSTLYRGGEQFF. The chain links TRBV7-2 to TRBJ2-1; 7 positions match TRBD1. The CDR3 contains 14 residues. CDR1 is SGHTA, CDR2 FQGNSA, per germline. After removal of 5 bases from V and 9 bases from J, the junction contained 10 bases not matched to a gene.

The chain combines TRBV19 with TRBJ1-2, with D uncertain. V was trimmed by 6 bases and J by 5 bases, leaving 10 bases between them. The CDR3 is 12 amino acids. Germline CDR1 is LNHDA and CDR2 is SQIVND (reference sequence). CDR3 sequence (DNA): TGTGCCAGTAGCTTAGATCCTTATGGCTACACCTTC. Translation gives CASSLDPYGYTF.

The V and J genes are TRBV7-2 and TRBJ2-5; D is possibly TRBD1 (6 bases). The V and J ends lost 1 base and 5 bases respectively, with 11 bases between them. This CDR3 has 14 residues. Germline CDR1 and CDR2: SGHTA and FQGNSA. The CDR3 here is CASSLDRARETQYF. The CDR3 nucleotides read TGTGCCAGCAGCTTAGACAGGGCGAGGGAGACCCAGTACTTC.

The V gene is TRBV18, the J gene TRBJ1-3; D unresolved. Germline V gives CDR1 KGHSH, CDR2 LQKENI. The CDR3 contains 16 residues. V lost 1 base and J lost 6, with 16 bases in between. CDR3 residues: CASSPQSTSRQNTIYF. The CDR3 DNA reads as TGTGCCAGCTCACCACAGTCGACATCTCGGCAAAACACCATATATTTT.

The chain combines TRBV19 with TRBJ2-7; the D is unclear. From germline, CDR1 is LNHDA and CDR2 SQIVND (reference sequence). This CDR3 comprises 13 residues. The V end lost 2 bases, the J end lost 1 base, and 6 bases lay between the germline ends. The CDR3 DNA is TGTGCCAGTAGTATACCGGGTTCCTACGAGCAGTACTTC. Residues: CASSIPGSYEQYF.

The chain recombines TRBV9 with TRBJ1-2, with 8 bases fitting TRBD1. V was pared by 0 bases and J by 8 bases, with 12 bases of the junction left unmatched. The CDR3 is made up of 16 amino acids. In germline, CDR1 is SGDLS, CDR2 YYNGEE. As DNA, the CDR3 is TGTGCCAGCAGCGTAGTATCCCTGACAGGGGCAGGAGGCTACACCTTC. Its translation is CASSVVSLTGAGGYTF.

The J gene is TRBJ2-1, the V gene TRBV5-1, with 9 bases identical to TRBD1. The length of the CDR3 is 16 residues. Trimming took 9 bases from V and 1 from J; bases not matched to a gene: 11. From germline, CDR1 is SGHRS and CDR2 YFSETQ. CDR3: CATRGGQGGSYNEQFF. The CDR3 DNA reads TGCGCCACCAGGGGGGGACAGGGAGGGTCCTACAATGAGCAGTTCTTC.

The chain carries TRBV5-1 and TRBJ2-5; either TRBD1 or TRBD2 may supply D (5 bases each). Per germline, CDR1 SGHRS and CDR2 YFSETQ. The CDR3 runs to 15 residues. V shed 0 bases and J shed 5 bases, with 14 bases lying between them. This CDR3 reads CASSLAGAFRETQYF. The CDR3 nucleotides read TGCGCCAGCAGCTTGGCCGGGGCCTTTCGGGAGACCCAGTACTTC.

The chain uses TRBV7-8 and TRBJ2-7, with 10 bases that match TRBD1. The trim removed 5 bases at V and 3 bases at J, leaving 4 bases unmatched. The CDR3 is made up of 14 amino acids. Germline V gene data show CDR1 as SGHVS and CDR2 as FQNEAQ. The CDR3, as DNA: TGTGCCAGCAGCGGTGACAGGGGGCTCTACGAGCAGTACTTC. Encoded protein: CASSGDRGLYEQYF.